The 9 T cell receptor beta chains reported below all come from one sample, sequenced in a study of blood T cell repertoires in COVID-19. Clones were read by immunoSEQ multiplex PCR, and TCRdb kept only the in-frame ones, dropping some. Of 70,000 to 100,000 clones in the sample, 70% to 90% were seen once. The sample consisted of peripheral blood. These receptors originate from a woman of 80 years or more with acute or convalescent COVID-19.

The chain uses TRBV19 and TRBJ1-1; D call uncertain. Germline V gene sequence: CDR1 LNHDA, CDR2 SQIVND (reference sequence). This CDR3 comprises 13 residues. V was cut by 3 bases and J by 4 bases, with 9 bases left in between. CDR3 residues: CASSIDWFTEAFF. The CDR3 nucleotides are TGTGCCAGTAGTATTGACTGGTTCACTGAAGCTTTCTTT.

The chain joins TRBV19 to TRBJ1-3; D is ambiguous. The CDR3 runs to 15 residues. The germline gives CDR1 LNHDA, CDR2 SQIVND (reference sequence). V shed 10 bases and J shed 0 bases, with 16 bases lying between them. The chain's CDR3 is CATWAGGYSGNTIYF. The CDR3 DNA is TGTGCCACTTGGGCGGGTGGGTACTCTGGAAACACCATATATTTT.

V and J are TRBV2 and TRBJ2-7; no clear D gene. With 4 bases removed from V and 2 bases from J, the gap between germline ends came to 6 bases. Germline-derived CDR1 and CDR2 are SNHLY and FYNNEI. The CDR3 runs to 12 residues. The CDR3 nucleotides are TGTGCCAGCAGTGCACAAGCCTACGAGCAGTACTTC. This gives the protein CASSAQAYEQYF.

The chain joins TRBV18 to TRBJ1-2; 10 positions match TRBD1. V lost 2 bases to trimming and J lost 8 bases; unmatched junction nucleotides: 2. In germline, CDR1 is KGHSH, CDR2 LQKENI. The length of the CDR3 is 13 residues. This chain's CDR3 is CASSPGTGAGYTF. DNA of the CDR3: TGTGCCAGCTCACCAGGGACAGGGGCAGGCTACACCTTC.

The chain has TRBV29-1 and TRBJ2-3, with a possible D match to TRBD2 (7 bases). Looked up from germline, CDR1 is SQVTM and CDR2 is ANQGSEA. The CDR3 has 14 residues. Trimming shortened V by 4 bases and J by 6 bases, and 17 bases separated the two germline ends. CDR3 bases: TGCAGCGTTGGGGCGGGGGCCCTCGGGGATACGCAGTATTTT. Translation gives CSVGAGALGDTQYF.

The chain combines TRBV4-3 with TRBJ1-2, with D possibly being TRBD1 (6 bases). The germline gives CDR1 LGHNA, CDR2 YSLEER. Trimming shortened V by 0 bases and J by 1 base, and 9 bases separated the two germline ends. The CDR3 consists of 15 residues. The CDR3 reads CASSQETGLNYGYTF. CDR3 nucleotides: TGCGCCAGCAGCCAAGAAACAGGGCTTAACTATGGCTACACCTTC.

The J gene is TRBJ2-7, the V gene TRBV18; TRBD1 aligns across 7 bases. Germline loops: CDR1 KGHSH, CDR2 LQKENI. The CDR3 totals 15 residues. The ends lost 2 bases at V and 6 bases at J; junction bases unmatched: 10. DNA for the CDR3: TGTGCCAGCTCACCATACAGGGGCCTCCCTCTCGAGCAGTACTTC. Its translation is CASSPYRGLPLEQYF.

The chain has TRBV29-1 and TRBJ2-7; D perhaps matches TRBD2 (6 bases). CDR1 is SQVTM, CDR2 ANQGSEA, per germline. The V gene lost 6 bases and the J gene lost 11 bases, with 23 bases spanning the gap. The CDR3 length is 13 residues. The CDR3 reads CSVALPGDPQEYF. Written as DNA, the CDR3 is TGCAGCGTGGCCCTACCGGGGGACCCGCAGGAGTACTTC.

The rearrangement joins TRBV13 to TRBJ2-3; D is perhaps TRBD2 (5 bases). V was clipped by 2 bases and J by 1 base, with 10 bases between them. Germline-derived CDR1 and CDR2 are PRHDT and FYEKMQ (reference sequence). This CDR3 contains 15 residues. The chain's CDR3 is CASSLINSGTDTQYF. The CDR3 DNA reads TGTGCCAGCAGCTTAATAAATAGCGGCACAGATACGCAGTATTTT.